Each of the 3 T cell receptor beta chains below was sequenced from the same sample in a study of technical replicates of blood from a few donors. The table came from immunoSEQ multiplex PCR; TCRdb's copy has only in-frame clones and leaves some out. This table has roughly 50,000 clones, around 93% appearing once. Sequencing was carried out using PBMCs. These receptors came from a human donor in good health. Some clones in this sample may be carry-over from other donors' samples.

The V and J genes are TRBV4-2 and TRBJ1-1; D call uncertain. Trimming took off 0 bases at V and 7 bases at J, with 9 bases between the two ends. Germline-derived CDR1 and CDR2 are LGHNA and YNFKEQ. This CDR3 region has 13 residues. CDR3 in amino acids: CASSQDGDHEAFF. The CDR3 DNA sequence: TGTGCCAGCAGCCAAGACGGTGATCATGAAGCTTTCTTT.

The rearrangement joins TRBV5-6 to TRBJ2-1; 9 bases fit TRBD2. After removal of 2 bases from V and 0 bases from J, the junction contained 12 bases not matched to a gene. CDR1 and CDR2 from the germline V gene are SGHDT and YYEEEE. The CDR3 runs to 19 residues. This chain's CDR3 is CASSFSPASGGHSYNEQFF. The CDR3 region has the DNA TGTGCCAGCAGCTTTAGTCCTGCAAGCGGGGGGCACTCCTACAATGAGCAGTTCTTC.

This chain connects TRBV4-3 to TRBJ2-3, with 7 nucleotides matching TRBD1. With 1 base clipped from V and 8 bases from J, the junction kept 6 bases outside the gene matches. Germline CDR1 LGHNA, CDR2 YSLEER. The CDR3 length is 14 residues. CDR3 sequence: CASSQGQGAGTQYF. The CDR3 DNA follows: TGCGCCAGCAGCCAAGGACAGGGAGCAGGTACGCAGTATTTT.